The clone carrying this T cell receptor (beta chain) was detected a few times. What it binds is not known. This sample was taken from a study of cytomegalovirus exposure and HLA in healthy donors. Findings and limits, study-wide: Trimming of TCR beta V- and J-genes showed a link, identified in a later analysis, to a missense DCLRE1C variant.

13 Jbeta primers and 60 Vbeta primers were used for the PCR. Produced via immunoSEQ multiplex PCR; TCRdb's table is partial and in-frame only. The sample consists of roughly 100,000 clones, around 85% of them appearing once. The CDR3 covers 14 residues. Trimming pared 0 bases from V and 3 bases from J, leaving 9 bases between. Germline-derived CDR1 and CDR2 are SGHRS and YFSETQ. The sample consisted of PBMCs. This sequence originates from a man aged 55 to 70 in good health and CMV-seronegative. The rearrangement uses TRBV5-1 and TRBJ1-1; D not certain. CDR3 region: CASSLVSSDTEAFF. CDR3 DNA: TGCGCCAGCAGCTTGGTATCCTCTGACACTGAAGCTTTCTTT.